The 6 T cell receptor beta chains below all came from one sample that was sequenced in a study of T cell repertoires in cytomegalovirus infection. TCRdb reanalysed the reads using MiXCR and keeps one entry per CDR3 protein. The sample carries about 200,000 distinct CDR3 sequences, approximately 9.7% recorded once. What was sequenced was PBMCs. The receptors were gathered from a human donor in good health (CMV status not recorded). Some clones in this sample may be carry-over from other donors' samples.

This clonotype was counted many times. The CDR3 reads CSARYQGQGAGETQYF. The CDR3 DNA sequence: TGCAGTGCTCGTTACCAGGGACAGGGGGCAGGAGAGACCCAGTACTTC. The genes are TRBV20-1 and TRBJ2-5, with 12 bases identical to TRBD1. Germline V lookup: CDR1 DFQATT, CDR2 SNEGSKA (reference sequence). The CDR3 totals 16 residues. The V gene end was trimmed by 5 bases and the J gene end by 4 bases; junction bases not matched to a gene: 11.

This clonotype was observed many times. The genes are TRBV19 and TRBJ2-5; D gene ambiguous. This CDR3 comprises 14 residues. CDR1 LNHDA and CDR2 SQIVND come from the germline V gene (reference sequence). V was shortened by 4 bases and J by 2 bases, with 11 bases between the two germline ends. In nucleotides, the CDR3 is TGTGCCAGTAGTACCTCCAGACAACAAGAGACCCAGTACTTC. Protein product: CASSTSRQQETQYF.

The chain couples TRBV29-1 to TRBJ2-3; D uncertain. V dropped 4 bases and J dropped 2 bases, with 7 bases sitting between them. The CDR3 length is 12 residues. Germline V CDR1 and CDR2: SQVTM, ANQGSEA. The CDR3 region has the DNA TGCAGCGTTGGGGCCTTCACAGATACGCAGTATTTT. Amino acids: CSVGAFTDTQYF.

The V and J genes are TRBV9 and TRBJ1-2, with D uncertain. Trimming pared 2 bases from V and 3 bases from J, leaving 8 bases between. Germline CDR1 SGDLS, CDR2 YYNGEE. The CDR3 runs 13 residues. CDR3 nucleotides: TGTGCCAGCAGCGTGGGAAGGGACTATGGCTACACCTTC. Translated: CASSVGRDYGYTF.

The rearrangement uses TRBV6-2 or TRBV6-3 and TRBJ2-7; possible D gene TRBD1, 5 bases. Per germline, CDR1 MNHEY and CDR2 SVGEGT. This CDR3 is built from 14 residues. V shed 4 bases and J shed 0 bases, with 10 bases lying between them. For the CDR3, the DNA is TGTGCCAGCAGTTTTGACAGACTCTCCTACGAGCAGTACTTC. Protein: CASSFDRLSYEQYF.

This clonotype was seen a few times. The chain recombines TRBV24-1 with TRBJ1-1, with TRBD1 identical over 7 bases. The V segment lost 3 bases and the J segment 1 base; nucleotides outside the gene matches: 4. The CDR3 length is 15 residues. Germline values: CDR1 KGHDR, CDR2 SFDVKD. CDR3 DNA sequence: TGTGCCACCAGTGATACAGGGGCGGGGAACACTGAAGCTTTCTTT. Translation: CATSDTGAGNTEAFF.